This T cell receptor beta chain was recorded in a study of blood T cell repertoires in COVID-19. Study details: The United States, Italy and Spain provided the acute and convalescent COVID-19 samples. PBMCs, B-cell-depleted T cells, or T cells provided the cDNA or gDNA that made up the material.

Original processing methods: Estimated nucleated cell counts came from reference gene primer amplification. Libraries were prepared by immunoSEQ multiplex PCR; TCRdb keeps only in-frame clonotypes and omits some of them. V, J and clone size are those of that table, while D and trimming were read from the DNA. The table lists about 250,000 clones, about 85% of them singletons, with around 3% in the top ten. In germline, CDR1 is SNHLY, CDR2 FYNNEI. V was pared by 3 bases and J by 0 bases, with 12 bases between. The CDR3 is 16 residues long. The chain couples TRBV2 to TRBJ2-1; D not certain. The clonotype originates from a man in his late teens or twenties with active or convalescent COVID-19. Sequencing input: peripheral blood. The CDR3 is CASSDEPTSSYNEQFF. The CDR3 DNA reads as TGTGCCAGCAGTGATGAGCCCACGAGCTCCTACAATGAGCAGTTCTTC.